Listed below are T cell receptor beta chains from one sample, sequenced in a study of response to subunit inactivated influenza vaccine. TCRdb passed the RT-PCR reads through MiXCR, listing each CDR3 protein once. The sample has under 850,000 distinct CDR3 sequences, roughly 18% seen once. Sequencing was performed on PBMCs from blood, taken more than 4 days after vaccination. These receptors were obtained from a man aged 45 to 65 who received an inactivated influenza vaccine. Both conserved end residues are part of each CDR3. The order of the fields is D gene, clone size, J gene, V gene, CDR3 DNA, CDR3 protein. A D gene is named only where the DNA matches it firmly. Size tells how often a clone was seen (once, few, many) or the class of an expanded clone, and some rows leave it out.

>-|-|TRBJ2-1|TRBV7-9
TGTGCCAGCACCCCCAGTGTAACACCCTTGAATGAGCAGTTCTTC
CASTPSVTPLNEQFF
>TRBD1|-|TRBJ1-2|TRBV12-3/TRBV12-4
TGTGCCAGCTTCTCTCCTGACAGGGGACTTGGCTACACCTTC
CASFSPDRGLGYTF
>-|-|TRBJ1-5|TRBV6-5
TGTGCCAGCAGTTACTCAGCTAGCAATCAGCCCCAGCATTTT
CASSYSASNQPQHF
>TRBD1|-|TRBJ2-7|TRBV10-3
TGTGCCACTAATCGGGACAGGGGTTACGAGCAGTACTTC
CATNRDRGYEQYF
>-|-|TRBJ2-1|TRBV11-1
TGTGCCAGCAGCTTACAATCCTACAATGAGCAGTTCTTC
CASSLQSYNEQFF
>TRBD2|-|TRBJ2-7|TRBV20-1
TGCAGTGCTAGTAAAAGCGGGAGGGCCTACGAGCAGTACTTC
CSASKSGRAYEQYF
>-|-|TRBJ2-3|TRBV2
TGTGCCAGCAGATCACAGGCAGATACGCAGTATTTT
CASRSQADTQYF
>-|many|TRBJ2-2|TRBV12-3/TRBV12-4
TGTGCCAGCAGTTTGTGGGGGACCGGGGAGCTGTTTTTT
CASSLWGTGELFF
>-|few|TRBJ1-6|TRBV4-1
TGCGCCAGCAGCCAAGATACCTTTTCACCCCTCCACTTT
CASSQDTFSPLHF
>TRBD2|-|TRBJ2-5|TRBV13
TGTGCCAGCAGCCGACTAGCGGGAGGGTACCAAGAGACCCAGTACTTC
CASSRLAGGYQETQYF
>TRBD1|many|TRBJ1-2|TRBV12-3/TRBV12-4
TGTGCCAGCAGTGTGGGACAGAACTATGGCTACACCTTC
CASSVGQNYGYTF
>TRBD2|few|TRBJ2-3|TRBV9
TGTGCCAGCAGCGTGACTAGCGGGGGGGCGACGAGCACAGATACGCAGTATTTT
CASSVTSGGATSTDTQYF
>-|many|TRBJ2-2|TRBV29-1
TGCAGCGTTGTTATCACCGGGGAGCTGTTTTTT
CSVVITGELFF
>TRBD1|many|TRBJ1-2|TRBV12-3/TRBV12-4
TGTGCCAGCAGTGTCCGGGACAGGCCCATTCATGGCTACACCTTC
CASSVRDRPIHGYTF
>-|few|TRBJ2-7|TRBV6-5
TGTGCCAGCAACTCGGGATCCGAGCAGTACTTC
CASNSGSEQYF
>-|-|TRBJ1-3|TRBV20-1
TGCAGTCCCTTGTCGGCCAGCTCTGGAAACACCATATATTTT
CSPLSASSGNTIYF
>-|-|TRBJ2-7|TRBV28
TGTGCCAGCAGTCCGCATGGACAGTACTACGAGCAGTACTTC
CASSPHGQYYEQYF
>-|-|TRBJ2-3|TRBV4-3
TGCGCCAGCAGCCAAGCCGGGATCTACACAGATACGCAGTATTTT
CASSQAGIYTDTQYF
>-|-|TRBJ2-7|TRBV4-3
TGCGCCAGCAGCCAAGATCGGGCCCAAAACAAGGTCGGCTACGAGCAGTACTTC
CASSQDRAQNKVGYEQYF
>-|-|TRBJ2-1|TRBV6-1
TGTGCCAGCAGTACCATGGTCCGGAGCTCCTACAATGAGCAGTTCTTC
CASSTMVRSSYNEQFF
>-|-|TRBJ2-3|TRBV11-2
TGTGCCAGCAGCTTAGATCTATCTGGGGATACGCAGTATTTT
CASSLDLSGDTQYF
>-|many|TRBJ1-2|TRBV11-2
TGTGCCAGCAGTTTAGGGTCTAACTATGGCTACACCTTC
CASSLGSNYGYTF
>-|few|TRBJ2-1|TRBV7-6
TGTGCCAGCAGCCCTTCCACGGACTCCCCATTCTTC
CASSPSTDSPFF
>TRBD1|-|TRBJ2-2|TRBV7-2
TGTGCCAGCAGCCGGACAGGACCCGCGAACACCGGGGAGCTGTTTTTT
CASSRTGPANTGELFF
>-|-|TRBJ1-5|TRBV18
TGTGCCAGCCCCCCGTCCGATAGCAATCAGCCCCAGCATTTT
CASPPSDSNQPQHF
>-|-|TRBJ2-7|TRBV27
TGTGCCAGCAGTTTACAGGCCGGCTCCTACGAGCAGTACTTC
CASSLQAGSYEQYF
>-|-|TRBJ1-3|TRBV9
TGTGCCAGCAAGGGTGAGATTGGAAACACCATATATTTT
CASKGEIGNTIYF
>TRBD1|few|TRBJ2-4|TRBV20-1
TGCAGTGCTCCCCAAGGCTTTGCCACAGGGGTAGCCAAAAACATTCAGTACTTC
CSAPQGFATGVAKNIQYF
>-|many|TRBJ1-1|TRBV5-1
TGCGCCAGCAAGCGAGACAGGAACACTGAAGCTTTCTTT
CASKRDRNTEAFF
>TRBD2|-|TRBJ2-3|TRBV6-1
TGTGCCAGCAGTGCGACTAGCGGGGGAACAGATACGCAGTATTTT
CASSATSGGTDTQYF
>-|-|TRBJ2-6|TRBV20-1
TGCAGTGCTAGACCCGTAGGTATCGGCCCCCTCTCTGGGGCCAACGTCCTGACTTTC
CSARPVGIGPLSGANVLTF
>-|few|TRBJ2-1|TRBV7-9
TGTGCCAGCAACGGCGGAAACTACAATGAGCAGTTCTTC
CASNGGNYNEQFF
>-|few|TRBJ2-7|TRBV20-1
TGCAGTGCTTGGGACCGGTACGAGCAGTACTTC
CSAWDRYEQYF
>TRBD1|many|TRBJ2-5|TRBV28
TGTGCCAGCAGTTTTCCCGGTACTTTCAGACAGGGGGCAGAGACCCAGTACTTC
CASSFPGTFRQGAETQYF
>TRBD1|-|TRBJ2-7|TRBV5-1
TGCGCCAGCAGCTTTACGACAGGGGAGGCCTACGAGCAGTACTTC
CASSFTTGEAYEQYF